This is a list of T cell receptor beta chains from one sample in a study of T cell repertoires in cytomegalovirus infection. TCRdb reprocessed the reads via MiXCR and lists one record per CDR3 protein. Found here are roughly 640,000 distinct CDR3 sequences, around 24% of them singletons; the top ten hold approximately 8%. Sample: CD8+ T cells from PBMCs. The receptor set was obtained from a human donor in good health (CMV status not recorded). Some clones in this sample may be carry-over from other donors' samples. Each CDR3 is given with its conserved first and last residue. The D gene is left open where the match is weak.

v_call,j_call,d_call,cdr3_aa
TRBV9,TRBJ2-1,TRBD2,CASSVGSGAAAEQFF
TRBV7-6,TRBJ1-2,NA,CASSLALDRVNGYTF
TRBV20-1,TRBJ1-2,NA,CSALPHSSLSYGYTF
TRBV25-1,TRBJ1-1,NA,CASTAGAQEAFF
TRBV19,TRBJ2-1,NA,CASSIDITPYNEQFF
TRBV7-2,TRBJ1-1,NA,CVSSLVSGNTEAFF
TRBV6-6,TRBJ1-5,NA,CASSSDVPQHF
TRBV5-4,TRBJ2-5,NA,CASSLAAGWETQYF
TRBV7-9,TRBJ1-1,NA,CASSLVQAENTEAFF
TRBV4-3,TRBJ1-1,NA,CASSQETTVNTEAFF
TRBV6-5,TRBJ1-5,NA,CASSLFGGYGNQPQHF
TRBV5-5,TRBJ2-2,NA,CASSRWTAGSGKAGELFF
TRBV7-9,TRBJ2-5,TRBD2,CASSYWRGVQETQYF
TRBV27,TRBJ2-5,NA,CASSPRTARETQYF
TRBV7-3,TRBJ2-6,NA,CASSDRRDFTGANVLTF
TRBV19,TRBJ1-1,NA,CASGDRQVMNTEAFF
TRBV12-5,TRBJ1-1,NA,CASGLKCGRICFMNTEAFF
TRBV4-3,TRBJ1-2,TRBD1,CASSHPRDRRGGYTF
TRBV28,TRBJ2-5,NA,CASKRTVGETQYF
TRBV20-1,TRBJ1-2,NA,CSARDLGGEGLVDYGYTF
TRBV18,TRBJ2-1,NA,CASSPGREVGYNEQFF
TRBV28,TRBJ2-3,NA,CASSLEQISSTDTQYF
TRBV29-1,TRBJ2-7,TRBD1,CSVGTGSSYEQYF
TRBV12-3/TRBV12-4,TRBJ2-1,NA,CASSFPPTISYNEQFF
TRBV28,TRBJ1-6,NA,CASSLEALHF
TRBV7-8,TRBJ2-1,TRBD2,CASPPELLAGPASSYNEQFF
TRBV12-5,TRBJ1-1,NA,CASGLVHLNTEAFF
TRBV12-3/TRBV12-4,TRBJ2-7,NA,CASSHRVYGQYF
TRBV7-2,TRBJ2-5,NA,CASSLALGGPETQYF
TRBV5-6,TRBJ2-1,NA,CASSTRHHSYNEQFF
TRBV23-1,TRBJ1-1,TRBD1,CASSPQGARVTEAFF
TRBV27,TRBJ2-7,TRBD1,CASSIDRANEQYF
TRBV5-1,TRBJ2-3,TRBD1,CASSTGQGRYTDTQYF
TRBV29-1,TRBJ2-7,NA,CSVELDRSYEQYF
TRBV7-2,TRBJ2-7,TRBD1,CASSHEGLRQGSHEQYF
TRBV2,TRBJ2-1,NA,CASSAIGVEFYNEQFF
TRBV29-1,TRBJ2-3,NA,CSVEEGGQDTQYF
TRBV6-5,TRBJ1-3,NA,CASSYSGLGGMSSGNTIYF
TRBV20-1,TRBJ2-2,NA,CSARPPGIRSDGELFF
TRBV29-1,TRBJ2-3,NA,CSVEEDGDWADTQYF
TRBV6-5,TRBJ1-4,NA,CASSYLGGATNEKLFF
TRBV6-6,TRBJ2-1,TRBD2,CASSEFLYGGATGQFF
TRBV18,TRBJ2-5,NA,CASSPLYGTSEETQYF
TRBV6-5,TRBJ2-2,TRBD1,CASSYRDRLNTGELFF